These 18 T cell receptor beta chains were all obtained from the same sample, sequenced in a study of blood T cells in healthy people across ages. A second roughly 6 to 12 cycle PCR used barcoded and J-beta primers. Using its own MiXCR run on the 5' RACE reads, TCRdb lists one record per CDR3 protein. The table shows more than 800,000 distinct CDR3 sequences, with 29% occurring only once. The material sequenced was blood. These receptors originate from a woman of 80 years or more in good health.

This clonotype was seen many times. The chain's CDR3 is CASSVGRRDGYEQYF. The CDR3, as DNA: TGTGCCAGCAGCGTAGGAAGACGGGATGGCTACGAGCAGTACTTC. The rearrangement uses TRBV9 and TRBJ2-7, with D possibly being TRBD2 (5 bases). The V gene's germline CDR1 is SGDLS and CDR2 YYNGEE. Trimming stripped 0 bases from V and 3 bases from J, with 13 bases between. The CDR3 consists of 15 residues.

This clonotype occurred a few times. The chain links TRBV7-8 to TRBJ1-5; D unclear. Between the trimmed V and J ends, which lost 4 bases and 0 bases, there was a span of 10 bases. Germline CDR1 and CDR2: SGHVS and FQNEAQ. This CDR3 comprises 15 residues. In nucleotides, the CDR3 is TGTGCCAGCAGCTCCAAAGACGGTAGCAATCAGCCCCAGCATTTT. This codes for CASSSKDGSNQPQHF.

This clonotype has a handful of counts. The chain recombines TRBV11-3 with TRBJ2-3; D is unresolved. Germline loops: CDR1 SGHNT, CDR2 YENEEA. The germline V and J ends were trimmed by 0 bases and 8 bases, with 15 bases remaining between them. The CDR3 covers 15 residues. The CDR3 DNA sequence: TGTGCCAGCAGCTTAGATCGGGTAACAATGGGTACGCAGTATTTT. This translates into CASSLDRVTMGTQYF.

This clonotype was seen repeatedly, ten times or more. This rearrangement joins TRBV20-1 to TRBJ2-6, with D possibly being TRBD1 or TRBD2 (5 bases each). Per germline, CDR1 DFQATT and CDR2 SNEGSKA (reference sequence). The V gene lost 2 bases and the J gene lost 2 bases, with 10 bases spanning the gap. The CDR3 loop spans 15 amino acids. Written as DNA, the CDR3 is TGCAGTGCTAGACGGCAGGGACCTGGGGCCAACGTCCTGACTTTC. Translation gives CSARRQGPGANVLTF.

This clonotype was observed many times. This chain links TRBV20-1 with TRBJ1-5; D possibly corresponds to TRBD1 (6 bases). V was cut by 3 bases and J by 4 bases, with 13 bases left in between. The CDR3 contains 14 residues. Looked up from germline, CDR1 is DFQATT and CDR2 is SNEGSKA (reference sequence). The CDR3 DNA reads TGCAGTGCTAGCAGCAGGGGACGTAATCAGCCCCAGCATTTT. Translating gives CSASSRGRNQPQHF.

This clonotype occurred a few times. V gene TRBV5-1 combines with J gene TRBJ2-2, with TRBD1 matching over 7 bases. Germline CDR1 and CDR2: SGHRS and YFSETQ. The CDR3 extends over 18 amino acids. Germline trimming cut 2 bases from V and 5 bases from J; bases unmatched to any gene: 15. The CDR3, as DNA: TGCGCCAGCAGCTTACGTTTTGGGGACAGAAAATGGACCGGGGAGCTGTTTTTT. Protein product: CASSLRFGDRKWTGELFF.

This clonotype was detected many times. The chain joins TRBV10-3 to TRBJ1-5, with 8 bases that match TRBD1. In germline, CDR1 is ENHRY, CDR2 SYGVKD. The V gene end was trimmed by 6 bases and the J gene end by 7 bases; junction bases not matched to a gene: 11. The CDR3 is 15 residues long. The DNA of the CDR3 is TGTGCCATCAGGAGCTGGACAGGGAAAGACCAGCCCCAGCATTTT. Its protein is CAIRSWTGKDQPQHF.

The V and J genes are TRBV6-6 and TRBJ2-7; D unresolved. Looked up from germline, CDR1 is MNHNY and CDR2 is SVGAGI (reference sequence). CDR3 length equals 13 residues. Trimming stripped 2 bases from V and 6 bases from J, with 11 bases between. For the CDR3, the DNA is TGTGCCAGCAGTTACGGCCAAGGCCCCGAGCAGTACTTC. It encodes CASSYGQGPEQYF.

A note on this clonotype: Being one base from a much bigger clone, this may be a read error. The rearrangement joins TRBV7-2 to TRBJ2-2, with D perhaps being TRBD1 or TRBD2 (6 bases each). This CDR3 is 11 amino acids long. Germline V lookup: CDR1 SGHTA, CDR2 FQGNSA. CDR3 region: CASSPRGERFF. Written as DNA, the CDR3 is TGTGCCAGCAGCCCAAGGGGGGAGCGGTTTTTT.

Note on this clonotype: The junction does not match germline at one end; this may be a read error. This rearrangement joins TRBV19 to TRBJ2-6; the match to TRBD1 covers 12 bases. The CDR3 covers 19 residues. From germline, CDR1 is LNHDA and CDR2 SQIVND (reference sequence). CDR3 region: CASSIKPGQGASGDNVLTF. DNA of the CDR3: TGTGCCAGTAGTATCAAGCCGGGACAGGGGGCCTCTGGGGACAACGTCCTGACTTTC.

This clonotype has a count of ten or more. The chain recombines TRBV7-2 with TRBJ2-1; 9 bases align to TRBD2. CDR1 SGHTA and CDR2 FQGNSA come from the germline V gene. With V trimmed by 5 bases and J by 9 bases, 11 bases remained unmatched. This CDR3 has 15 residues. CDR3 sequence reads: CASSPLLAGAIEQFF. CDR3 in DNA: TGTGCCAGCAGCCCCTTGTTAGCGGGGGCTATTGAGCAGTTCTTC. Complete variable domain (other parts from reference TRBV7-2 and TRBJ2-1): GAGVSQSPSNKVTEKGKDVELRCDPISGHTALYWYRQSLGQGLEFLIYFQGNSAPDKSGLPSDRFSAERTGGSVSTLTIQRTQQEDSAVYLCASSPLLAGAIEQFFGPGTRLTVL.

This clonotype was observed many times. This chain joins TRBV6-2 or TRBV6-3 and TRBJ2-5; 8 bases match TRBD1. V was pared by 7 bases and J by 3 bases, with 10 bases of the junction left unmatched. Germline V gene sequence: CDR1 MNHEY, CDR2 SVGEGT. This CDR3 spans 15 amino acids. The CDR3 loop reads CASILGTGQKETQYF. In nucleotides, the CDR3 is TGTGCCAGCATCCTCGGGACAGGACAAAAAGAGACCCAGTACTTC.

This chain links TRBV12-5 with TRBJ2-7; D is unresolved. The CDR3 runs to 17 residues. Trimming took off 2 bases at V and 5 bases at J, with 22 bases between the two ends. Germline V gene lookup returns CDR1 LGHNT and CDR2 FRNRAP. DNA of the CDR3: TGTGCTAGTGGTTTGTTCCCCGAAGTCGAGATCTATAACGAGCAGTACTTC. This sequence encodes CASGLFPEVEIYNEQYF.

The V and J genes are TRBV9 and TRBJ2-3, with 7 bases lining up with TRBD1. This CDR3 region has 15 residues. Germline values: CDR1 SGDLS, CDR2 YYNGEE. J lost 4 bases, V lost 1 base, and 6 bases had no gene match. The CDR3 DNA is TGTGCCAGCAGCGTAATGGGGCAGGGGGCAGATACGCAGTATTTT. This gives the protein CASSVMGQGADTQYF.

There are many counts of this clonotype. The chain carries TRBV7-2 and TRBJ2-3; no clear D gene. This CDR3 has 13 amino acids. Trimming removed 4 bases from V and 6 bases from J, with 11 bases in between. Per the germline V gene, CDR1 is SGHTA and CDR2 is FQGNSA. In DNA form, the CDR3 reads TGTGCCAGCAGCTCGGAAGGAAGGGATACGCAGTATTTT. This encodes CASSSEGRDTQYF.

This sequence joins TRBV6-5 and TRBJ1-2, with D uncertain. The CDR3 runs to 13 residues. The germline V gene encodes CDR1 MNHEY and CDR2 SVGAGI. Trimming left V 2 bases short and J 8 bases short, with 12 bases between. As DNA, the CDR3 is TGTGCCAGCAGTTACGAGGCAGTAGGCGGCTACACCTTC. This gives the protein CASSYEAVGGYTF.

This clonotype was counted many times. The chain carries TRBV20-1 and TRBJ2-5, with TRBD1 identical over 7 bases. Germline values: CDR1 DFQATT, CDR2 SNEGSKA (reference sequence). V shed 6 bases, J shed 5 bases, and the junction held 9 bases outside the gene matches. This CDR3 region has 13 residues. The CDR3 coding sequence is TGCAGTGCCCGGGACAGCTCTCGGGAGACCCAGTACTTC. Translating it yields CSARDSSRETQYF.

V usage is TRBV2 and J usage is TRBJ1-4, with D hard to call. Trimming removed 7 bases at V and 4 bases at J, with 10 bases between. CDR1 and CDR2 (germline): SNHLY, FYNNEI. This CDR3 region has 13 residues. The CDR3 DNA reads as TGTGCCAGCAACTCCGACGGTAATGAAAAACTGTTTTTT. This sequence encodes CASNSDGNEKLFF.